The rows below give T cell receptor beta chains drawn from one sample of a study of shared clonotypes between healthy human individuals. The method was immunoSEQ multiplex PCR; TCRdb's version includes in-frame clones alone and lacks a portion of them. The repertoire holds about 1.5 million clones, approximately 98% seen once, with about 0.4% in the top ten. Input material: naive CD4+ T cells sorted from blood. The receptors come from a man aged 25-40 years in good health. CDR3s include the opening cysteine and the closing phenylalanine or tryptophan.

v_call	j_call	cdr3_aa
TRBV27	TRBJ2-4	CASSFSTPRVDIQYF
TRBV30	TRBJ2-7	CAWSVPGGVSYEQYF
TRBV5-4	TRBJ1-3	CASSSTRSFGNTIYF
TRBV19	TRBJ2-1	CASNSPRGVGVYEQFF
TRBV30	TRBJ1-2	CACTGINGYTF
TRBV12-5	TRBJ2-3	CASGLEAGGQGATDTQYF
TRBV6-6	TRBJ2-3	CASCASTDTQYF
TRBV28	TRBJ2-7	CASSLSPGAAEKQYF
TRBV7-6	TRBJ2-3	CASSLGAGGYTDTQYF
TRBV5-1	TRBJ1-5	CASSLGGGNQPQHF
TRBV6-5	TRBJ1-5	CASSYSGGSQPQHF
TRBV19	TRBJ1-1	CASSRGASVGAFF
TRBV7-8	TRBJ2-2	CASSPDLVTGELFF
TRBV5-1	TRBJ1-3	CASSPLVTGNTIYF
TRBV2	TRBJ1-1	CASAGTGGTEAFF
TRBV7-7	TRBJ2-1	CASSLRQENYNEQFF
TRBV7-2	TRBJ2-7	CASSLMGQGPPYEQYF
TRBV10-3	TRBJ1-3	CAISVGSGNTIYF
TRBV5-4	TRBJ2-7	CASSLMGPYEQYF
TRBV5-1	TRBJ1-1	CASSSGQGDTEAFF
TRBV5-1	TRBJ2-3	CASSRDRPTSTDTQYF
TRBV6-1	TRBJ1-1	CASSDRGLNTEAFF
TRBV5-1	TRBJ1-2	CASSFGREGGYTF
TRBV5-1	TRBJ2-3	CASSLVALDKDTQYF
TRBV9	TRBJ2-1	CASSVAPDRLGNEQFF
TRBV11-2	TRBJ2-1	CVEGGGRKYNEQFF
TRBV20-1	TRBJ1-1	CMRGGRTEAFF
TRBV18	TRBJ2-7	CASSPRRQSYEQYF
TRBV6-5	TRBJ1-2	CASSGWSGGYGYTF
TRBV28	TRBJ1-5	CASSLPRGLGGAQHF
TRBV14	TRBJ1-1	CASSQDYSVGNTEAFF
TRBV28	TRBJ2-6	CASSTSNWKWVSGANVLTF
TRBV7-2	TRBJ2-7	CASSPKGKEGYEQYF
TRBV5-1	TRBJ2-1	CASSLTEPSYNEQFF
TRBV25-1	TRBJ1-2	CASREVDPPYGYTF
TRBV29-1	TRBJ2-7	CSVGGGAYEQYF
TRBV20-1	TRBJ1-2	CSAGPQYTF
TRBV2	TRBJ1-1	CASRGTGGQGNTEAFF
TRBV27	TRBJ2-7	CASSATNGRAREQYF
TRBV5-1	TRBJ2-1	CASSRRLAGGLYNEQFF
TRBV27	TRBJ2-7	CASSLSWQGTSEQYF
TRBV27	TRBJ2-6	CASSFAGAEGANVLTF
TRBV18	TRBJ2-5	CASSSLGFREETQYF
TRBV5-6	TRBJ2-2	CASSLMSPATGELFF
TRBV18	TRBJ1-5	CASSPETGGYQPQHF
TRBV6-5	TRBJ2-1	CASSGGSREQFF